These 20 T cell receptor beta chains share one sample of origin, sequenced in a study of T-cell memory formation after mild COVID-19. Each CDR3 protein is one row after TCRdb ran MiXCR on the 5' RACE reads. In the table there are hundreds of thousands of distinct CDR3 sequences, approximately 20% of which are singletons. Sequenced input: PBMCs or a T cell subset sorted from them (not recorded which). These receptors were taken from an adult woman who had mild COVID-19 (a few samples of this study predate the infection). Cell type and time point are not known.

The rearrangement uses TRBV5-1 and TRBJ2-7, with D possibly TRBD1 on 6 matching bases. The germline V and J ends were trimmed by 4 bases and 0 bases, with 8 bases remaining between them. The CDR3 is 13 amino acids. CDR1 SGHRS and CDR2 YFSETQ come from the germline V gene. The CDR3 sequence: CASSADSSYEQYF. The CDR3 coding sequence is TGCGCCAGCAGCGCGGACAGCTCCTACGAGCAGTACTTC. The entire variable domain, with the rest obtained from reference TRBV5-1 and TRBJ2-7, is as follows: KAGVTQTPRYLIKTRGQQVTLSCSPISGHRSVSWYQQTPGQGLQFLFEYFSETQRNKGNFPGRFSGRQFSNSRSEMNVSTLELGDSALYLCASSADSSYEQYFGPGTRLTVT.

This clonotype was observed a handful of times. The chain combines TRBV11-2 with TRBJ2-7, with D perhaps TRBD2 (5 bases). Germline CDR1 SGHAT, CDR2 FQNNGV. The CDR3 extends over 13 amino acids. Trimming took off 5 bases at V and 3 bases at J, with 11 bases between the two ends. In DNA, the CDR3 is TGTGCCAGCAGCGATTACCGGGACTACGAGCAGTACTTC. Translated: CASSDYRDYEQYF.

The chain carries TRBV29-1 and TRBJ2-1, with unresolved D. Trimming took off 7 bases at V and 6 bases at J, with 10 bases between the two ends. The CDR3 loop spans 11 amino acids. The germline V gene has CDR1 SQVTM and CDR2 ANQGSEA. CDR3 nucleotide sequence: TGCAGCGCGCTCCGGTCCAATGAGCAGTTCTTC. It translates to CSALRSNEQFF.

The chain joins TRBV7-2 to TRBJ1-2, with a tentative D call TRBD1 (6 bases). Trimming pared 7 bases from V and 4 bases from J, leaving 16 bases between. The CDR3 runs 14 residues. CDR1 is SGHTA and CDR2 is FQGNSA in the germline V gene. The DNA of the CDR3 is TGTGCCAGCACCCCGACTCGGGGGCGCTATGGCTACACCTTC. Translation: CASTPTRGRYGYTF.

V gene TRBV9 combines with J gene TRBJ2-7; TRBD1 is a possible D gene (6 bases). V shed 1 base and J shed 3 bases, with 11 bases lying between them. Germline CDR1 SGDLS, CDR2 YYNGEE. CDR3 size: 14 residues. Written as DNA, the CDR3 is TGTGCCAGCAGCGTAAGGGACACCGTCTACGAGCAGTACTTC. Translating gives CASSVRDTVYEQYF.

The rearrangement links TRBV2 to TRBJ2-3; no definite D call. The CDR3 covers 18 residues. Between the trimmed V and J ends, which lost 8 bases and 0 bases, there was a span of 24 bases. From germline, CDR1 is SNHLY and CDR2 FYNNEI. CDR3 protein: CASLFTLDPWSSTDTQYF. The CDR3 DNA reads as TGTGCCAGCTTGTTCACCCTTGACCCCTGGAGTAGCACAGATACGCAGTATTTT.

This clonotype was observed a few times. CDR3 protein: CASSQFGIENTEAFF. The CDR3 DNA follows: TGTGCCAGCAGCCAATTCGGGATAGAGAACACTGAAGCTTTCTTT. The chain carries TRBV11-2 and TRBJ1-1; D is unclear. The CDR3 length is 15 residues. The germline V gene has CDR1 SGHAT and CDR2 FQNNGV. The germline V and J ends were trimmed by 5 bases and 1 base, with 14 bases remaining between them.

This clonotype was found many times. CDR3 sequence reads: CASSLIPGTGEGGSPLHF. CDR3 nucleotides: TGTGCCAGCAGCTTAATCCCTGGGACAGGCGAAGGGGGTTCACCCCTCCACTTT. V usage is TRBV7-6 and J usage is TRBJ1-6, with 8 bases fitting TRBD1. The V segment lost 2 bases and the J segment 9 bases; nucleotides outside the gene matches: 15. Germline V gene sequence: CDR1 SGHVS, CDR2 FNYEAQ. The CDR3 length is 18 residues.

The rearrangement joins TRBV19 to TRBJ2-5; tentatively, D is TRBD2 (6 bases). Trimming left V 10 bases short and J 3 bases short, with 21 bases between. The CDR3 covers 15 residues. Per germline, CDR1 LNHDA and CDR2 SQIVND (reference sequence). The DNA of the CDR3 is TGTGCCACCCTTCCCGGCGGGAAAGGGGAAGAGACCCAGTACTTC. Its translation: CATLPGGKGEETQYF.

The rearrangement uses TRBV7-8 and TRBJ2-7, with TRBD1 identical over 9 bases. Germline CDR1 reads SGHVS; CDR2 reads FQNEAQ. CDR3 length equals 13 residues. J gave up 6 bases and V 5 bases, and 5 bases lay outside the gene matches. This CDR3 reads CASSRQGVAEQYF. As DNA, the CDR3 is TGTGCCAGCAGCCGACAGGGGGTCGCCGAGCAGTACTTC.

The DNA for the CDR3 is TGTGCCACCAGCGGCGGATCGGAGGGCTACGAGCAGTACTTC. Its protein is CATSGGSEGYEQYF. The rearrangement uses TRBV15 and TRBJ2-7; tentative D call: TRBD2 (6 bases). The CDR3 is 14 residues long. V lost 5 bases, J lost 3 bases, and 14 bases lay in between. CDR1 and CDR2 (germline): LNHNV, YYDKDF (reference sequence).

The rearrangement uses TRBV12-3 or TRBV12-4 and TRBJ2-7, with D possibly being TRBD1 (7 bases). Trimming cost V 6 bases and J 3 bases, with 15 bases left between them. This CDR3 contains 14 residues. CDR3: CASSSFRGVYEQYF. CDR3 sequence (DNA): TGTGCCAGCAGCAGCTTCAGGGGGGTCTACGAGCAGTACTTC.

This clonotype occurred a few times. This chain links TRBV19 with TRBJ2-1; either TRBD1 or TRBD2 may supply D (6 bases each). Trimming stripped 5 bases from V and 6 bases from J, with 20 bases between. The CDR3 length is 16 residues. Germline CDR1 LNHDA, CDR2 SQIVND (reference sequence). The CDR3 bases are TGTGCCAGTAGTGACCTTATGGGGGGCCGGTTCAATGAGCAGTTCTTC. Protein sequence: CASSDLMGGRFNEQFF.

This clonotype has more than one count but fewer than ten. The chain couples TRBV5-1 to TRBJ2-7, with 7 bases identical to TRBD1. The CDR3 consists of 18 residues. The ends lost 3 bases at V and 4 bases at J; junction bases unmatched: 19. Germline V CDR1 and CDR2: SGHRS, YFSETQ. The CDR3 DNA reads TGCGCCAGCAGCTATTCGCGATACAGGGGATCTGATCGATACGAGCAGTACTTC. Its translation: CASSYSRYRGSDRYEQYF.

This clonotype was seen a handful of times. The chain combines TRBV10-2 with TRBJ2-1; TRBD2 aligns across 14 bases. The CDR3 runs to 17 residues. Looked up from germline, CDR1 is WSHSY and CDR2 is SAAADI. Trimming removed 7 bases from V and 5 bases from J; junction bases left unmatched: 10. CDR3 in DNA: TGCGCCAGCATCCCCGAGGGGGGACTAGCGGGAGACAATGAGCAGTTCTTC. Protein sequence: CASIPEGGLAGDNEQFF.

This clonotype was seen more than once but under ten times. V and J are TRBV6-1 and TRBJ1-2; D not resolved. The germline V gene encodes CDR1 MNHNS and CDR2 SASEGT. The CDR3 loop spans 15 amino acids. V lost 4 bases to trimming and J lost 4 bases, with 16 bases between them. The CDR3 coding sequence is TGTGCCAGCAGTGGTGACTCACCGCGGCGCTATGGCTACACCTTC. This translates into CASSGDSPRRYGYTF.

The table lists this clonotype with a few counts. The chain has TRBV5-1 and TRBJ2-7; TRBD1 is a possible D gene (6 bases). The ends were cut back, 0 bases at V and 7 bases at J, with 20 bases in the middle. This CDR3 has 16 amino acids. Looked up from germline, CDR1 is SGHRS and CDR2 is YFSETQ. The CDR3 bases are TGCGCCAGCAGCTTGGCAGGATCCCCAACCCAGGGGGAGCAGTACTTC. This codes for CASSLAGSPTQGEQYF.

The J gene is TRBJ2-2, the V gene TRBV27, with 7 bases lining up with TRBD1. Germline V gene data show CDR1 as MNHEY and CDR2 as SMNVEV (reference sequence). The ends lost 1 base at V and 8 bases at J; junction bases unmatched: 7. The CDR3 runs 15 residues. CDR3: CASSLYEGAGGELFF. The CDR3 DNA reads TGTGCCAGCAGTTTATATGAGGGGGCAGGTGGGGAGCTGTTTTTT.

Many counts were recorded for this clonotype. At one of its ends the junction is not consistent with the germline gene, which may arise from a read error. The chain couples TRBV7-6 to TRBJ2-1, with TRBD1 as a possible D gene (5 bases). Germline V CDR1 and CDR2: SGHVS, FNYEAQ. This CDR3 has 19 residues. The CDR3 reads CASSLGGQGVQLSFNEQFF. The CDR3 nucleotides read TGTGCCAGCAGCTTAGGGGGTCAAGGGGTCCAACTTTCCTTCAATGAGCAGTTCTTC.

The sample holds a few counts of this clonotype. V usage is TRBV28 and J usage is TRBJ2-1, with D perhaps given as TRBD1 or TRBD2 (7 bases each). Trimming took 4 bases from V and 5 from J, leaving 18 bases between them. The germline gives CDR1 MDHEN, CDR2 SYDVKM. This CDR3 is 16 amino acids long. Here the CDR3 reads CASSSPGGEGDNEQFF. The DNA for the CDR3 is TGTGCCAGCAGTTCCCCAGGGGGGGAGGGAGACAATGAGCAGTTCTTC.